The rows below give T cell receptor beta chains drawn from one sample of a study of blood T cell repertoires in COVID-19. Profiled with immunoSEQ multiplex PCR; TCRdb holds only in-frame clones, not every one. Altogether 220,000 or so clones are present, about 91% being singletons, with the ten largest covering over 12%. The sample comprised PBMCs or T cells enriched from blood (not recorded which). These receptors were collected from a woman aged 45-59 years with acute COVID-19. Both conserved end residues are part of each CDR3. D genes are given only for firm matches. Some rows mark clone size as missing; the rest say once, few, many or name a class of expanded clone.

size	D	V	J	DNA	CDR3
-	-	TRBV18	TRBJ2-5	TGTGCCAGCTCATCGTACCAAGAGACCCAGTACTTC	CASSSYQETQYF
-	TRBD2	TRBV6-2/TRBV6-3	TRBJ2-1	TGTGCCAGCAGTTACTCTGCTAGCGGGAGATGGTCCTACAATGAGCAGTTCTTC	CASSYSASGRWSYNEQFF
once	-	TRBV6-5	TRBJ2-7	TGTGCCAGCAGTTACTCCCAGGGCTACGAGCAGTACTTC	CASSYSQGYEQYF
-	TRBD1	TRBV5-1	TRBJ2-4	TGCGCCAGCAGCTTTGACGGACAGGGGATGGCCAAAAACATTCAGTACTTC	CASSFDGQGMAKNIQYF
-	TRBD1	TRBV27	TRBJ1-1	TGTGCCAGCAGTCCCGGGACAGGGGGCCTAAACACTGAAGCTTTCTTT	CASSPGTGGLNTEAFF
-	-	TRBV4-3	TRBJ2-7	TGCGCCAGCAGCCAACACAGGGATAGCTCCTACGAGCAGTACTTC	CASSQHRDSSYEQYF
-	-	TRBV30	TRBJ2-1	TGTGCCTGGAGTAGGGACTCCGAGGCGGAGCAGTTCTTC	CAWSRDSEAEQFF
few	-	TRBV2	TRBJ2-1	TGTGCCAGCGGCAGAGCCCTAGCTAATGAGCAGTTCTTC	CASGRALANEQFF
few	TRBD2	TRBV4-1	TRBJ2-7	TGCGCCAGCAGCCAGGTTCTCGGACTAGCGCCTAAACCCTACGAGCAGTACTTC	CASSQVLGLAPKPYEQYF
-	-	TRBV7-6	TRBJ1-3	TGTGCCAGCAGCTTAGCCGCGAGAAACACCATATATTTT	CASSLAARNTIYF
few	TRBD1	TRBV4-2	TRBJ1-2	TGTGCCTCCAGGGGGACTGCCAACTATGGCTACACCTTC	CASRGTANYGYTF
-	-	TRBV6-5	TRBJ2-2	TGTGCCAGCCGACTTAGAGGGCTAAACACCGGGGAGCTGTTTTTT	CASRLRGLNTGELFF
-	-	TRBV3-1/TRBV3-2	TRBJ1-6	TGTGCCAGCAGCCAAGGCCCTCAGGGGCGCCGGAATTCACCCCTCCACTTT	CASSQGPQGRRNSPLHF
-	TRBD1	TRBV5-4	TRBJ1-1	TGTGCCAGCAGCTACGGGACAGGGGGCGATCGGAGCACTGAAGCTTTCTTT	CASSYGTGGDRSTEAFF
-	TRBD1	TRBV9	TRBJ2-7	TGTGCCAGCAGCGTAGGGGACAGGGGGCATAGTTACGAGCAGTACTTC	CASSVGDRGHSYEQYF
-	TRBD1	TRBV28	TRBJ1-4	TGTGCCAGCAGTTCGCCCGGGACAGCTAATGAAAAACTGTTTTTT	CASSSPGTANEKLFF
-	-	TRBV16	TRBJ1-1	TGTGCCAGCAGCCTCTCCCCAGGGAACACTGAAGCTTTCTTT	CASSLSPGNTEAFF
few	-	TRBV28	TRBJ1-3	TGTGCCAGCAGTCTGAACAGGGACTCTGGAAACACCATATATTTT	CASSLNRDSGNTIYF
-	-	TRBV4-1	TRBJ1-4	TGCGCCAGCAGCCAAGAAGACACCGGTGAAAAACTGTTTTTT	CASSQEDTGEKLFF
few	-	TRBV2	TRBJ1-6	TGTGCCAGCAGTGACAGGGGCTATAATTCACCCCTCCACTTT	CASSDRGYNSPLHF
few	-	TRBV27	TRBJ1-2	TGTGCCAGCAGCTTAACAGGGAAGTATGGCTACACCTTC	CASSLTGKYGYTF
once	TRBD1	TRBV25-1	TRBJ1-2	TGTGCCAGCAGTGAACAGGACAGGGGGGGAGGCTACACCTTC	CASSEQDRGGGYTF
-	TRBD1	TRBV9	TRBJ1-5	TGTGCCAGCAGCCAGGGTACGGGACAGGGTGGTCAGCCCCAGCATTTT	CASSQGTGQGGQPQHF
-	-	TRBV28	TRBJ2-2	TGTGCCAGCAGTTACCCCCCATGGGGGCGCATCACCGGGGAGCTGTTTTTT	CASSYPPWGRITGELFF
-	TRBD1	TRBV5-1	TRBJ1-2	TGCGCCAGCAGCTTGGCAGGGGGTAGCTCTTATGGCTACACCTTC	CASSLAGGSSYGYTF
-	TRBD2	TRBV27	TRBJ2-7	TGTGCCAGCGGGCCACTAGCGGGAGGGCCCCACGAGCAGTACTTC	CASGPLAGGPHEQYF
-	-	TRBV11-2	TRBJ1-3	TGTGCCAGCAGCTTGTTGCGCTCTGGAAACACCATATATTTT	CASSLLRSGNTIYF
-	-	TRBV18	TRBJ2-1	TGTGCCAGCTCACCTCTGGGGGCAAGGACCTACAATGAGCAGTTCTTC	CASSPLGARTYNEQFF
-	-	TRBV28	TRBJ1-4	TGTGCCAGCAGTTTAATGGGAGGGGCGGATAATGAAAAACTGTTTTTT	CASSLMGGADNEKLFF
-	-	TRBV5-6	TRBJ1-5	TGTGCCAGCAGCTTTTGGGCAGGGGCTAATCATCAGCCCCAGCATTTT	CASSFWAGANHQPQHF
-	TRBD2	TRBV19	TRBJ2-4	TGTGCCAGTAGTCTAAAGCGGGAGGGCCTGATAACCAAAAACATTCAGTACTTC	CASSLKREGLITKNIQYF
-	-	TRBV7-2	TRBJ1-1	TGTGCCAGCAGCCCCTACAGTGAAGCTTTCTTT	CASSPYSEAFF
-	-	TRBV5-4	TRBJ2-5	TGTGCCAGCAGCCTCCAAGAGACCCAGTACTTC	CASSLQETQYF
-	TRBD2	TRBV6-5	TRBJ2-4	TGTGCCAGCATCTCAGTGACTAGCGGGACCCAGGATCAGTACTTC	CASISVTSGTQDQYF
-	TRBD1	TRBV7-9	TRBJ2-7	TGTGCCAGCAGCCCCAGACAGGGAACCTACGAGCAGTACTTC	CASSPRQGTYEQYF
-	TRBD2	TRBV2	TRBJ2-2	TGTGCCAGCAGCGCCAGCGGGAGTCGGTCCACCGGGGAGCTGTTTTTT	CASSASGSRSTGELFF
-	-	TRBV30	TRBJ2-7	TGTGCCTGGAGCCGCCATCGGTACGAGCAGTACTTC	CAWSRHRYEQYF
-	-	TRBV28	TRBJ1-1	TGTGCCAGCAGTTTGACTCTCACAGGAAACACTGAAGCTTTCTTT	CASSLTLTGNTEAFF
-	-	TRBV27	TRBJ1-6	TGTGCCAGCAGTTTAGGAGGGATTGTAAATTCACCCCTCCACTTT	CASSLGGIVNSPLHF
-	-	TRBV5-4	TRBJ2-1	TGTGCCAGCAGCCCTGGTAGTAATGAGCAGTTCTTC	CASSPGSNEQFF
once	TRBD1	TRBV5-5	TRBJ1-1	TGTGCCAGCAGCCCCGGGGACAGGGGCACTGAAGCTTTCTTT	CASSPGDRGTEAFF
-	-	TRBV7-8	TRBJ1-3	TGTGCCAGCAGCTTAGGATCGGGGGGCCTCGGAAACACCATATATTTT	CASSLGSGGLGNTIYF
-	-	TRBV28	TRBJ2-3	TGTGCCAGCAGTTTGGAAGGAGACACAGATACGCAGTATTTT	CASSLEGDTDTQYF
-	TRBD1	TRBV28	TRBJ1-6	TGTGCCAGCGTACCGGGACAGAAGGATTCACCCCTCCACTTT	CASVPGQKDSPLHF
-	TRBD1	TRBV7-9	TRBJ1-2	TGTGCCAGCAGCCATTCCCCGGGACAGGGGGCCTATGGCTACACCTTC	CASSHSPGQGAYGYTF
-	TRBD1	TRBV6-6	TRBJ1-1	TGTGCCAGCAGTTACAGTCCTCGGGACAGCACTGAAGCTTTCTTT	CASSYSPRDSTEAFF